The 29 T cell receptor beta chains below come from one sample, sequenced in a study of beta chain features in type 1 diabetes. Sequencing targeted expressed TCRB transcripts, as all isolated RNA had been reverse transcribed. The table came from immunoSEQ multiplex PCR; TCRdb's copy has only in-frame clones and leaves some out. The sample carries more than 300,000 clones, around 8% recorded once. The sequencing sample was made of central memory CD4+ T cells from blood. The receptors come from a woman under 30 in good health.

This clone was seen many times. The genes are TRBV6-6 and TRBJ2-1; 9 nucleotides agree with TRBD2. The V gene end was trimmed by 6 bases and the J gene end by 6 bases; junction bases not matched to a gene: 6. The CDR3 runs 14 residues. Germline V gene lookup returns CDR1 MNHNY and CDR2 SVGAGI (reference sequence). CDR3 sequence: CASSQYSGSNEQFF. The DNA for the CDR3 is TGTGCCAGCAGCCAATATAGCGGGAGCAATGAGCAGTTCTTC.

The chain joins TRBV29-1 to TRBJ2-7; D remains unclear. The germline gives CDR1 SQVTM, CDR2 ANQGSEA. The CDR3 runs 12 residues. The ends were cut back, 6 bases at V and 3 bases at J, with 12 bases in the middle. CDR3 sequence reads: CSVVDGNYEQYF. In DNA, the CDR3 is TGCAGCGTGGTCGACGGTAACTACGAGCAGTACTTC.

This clone came up a few times. This chain connects TRBV7-2 to TRBJ2-1, with a weak D call TRBD2 (6 bases). This CDR3 has 16 amino acids. V gave up 3 bases and J gave up 2 bases, with 14 bases separating them. Germline-derived CDR1 and CDR2 are SGHTA and FQGNSA. This CDR3 reads CASSFPGAGTYNEQFF. The CDR3, as DNA: TGTGCCAGCAGCTTTCCCGGGGCGGGAACCTACAATGAGCAGTTCTTC.

This chain connects TRBV7-2 to TRBJ1-1; D unclear. The V gene lost 1 base and the J gene lost 3 bases, with 9 bases spanning the gap. The CDR3 loop spans 14 amino acids. From germline, CDR1 is SGHTA and CDR2 FQGNSA. Written as DNA, the CDR3 is TGTGCCAGCAGCTTAGTGGGGATTGACACTGAAGCTTTCTTT. Translating gives CASSLVGIDTEAFF.

This clone was counted between two and nine times. This rearrangement joins TRBV6-5 to TRBJ1-2; the match to TRBD1 covers 9 bases. Germline lookup yields CDR1 MNHEY and CDR2 SVGAGI. This CDR3 is built from 14 residues. V gave up 5 bases and J gave up 8 bases; unmatched junction bases: 9. CDR3 sequence: CASSDTGTGHGYTF. The CDR3 DNA follows: TGTGCCAGCAGTGATACCGGGACAGGGCACGGCTACACCTTC.

This clone showed up just a few times. The J gene is TRBJ1-3, the V gene TRBV7-2, with D perhaps TRBD1 (6 bases). The CDR3 totals 16 residues. Germline-derived CDR1 and CDR2 are SGHTA and FQGNSA. The ends were cut back, 1 base at V and 2 bases at J, with 12 bases in the middle. The chain's CDR3 is CASSLGLRGAGNTIYF. The CDR3 DNA follows: TGTGCCAGCAGCTTAGGACTCAGGGGAGCTGGAAACACCATATATTTT.

This clone was counted only a few times. J is TRBJ2-7 and V is TRBV4-1; the match to TRBD1 covers 7 bases. CDR1 and CDR2 (germline): MGHRA, YSYEKL. The V gene end was trimmed by 5 bases and the J gene end by 2 bases; junction bases not matched to a gene: 6. The CDR3 has 14 amino acids. CDR3 DNA sequence: TGCGCCAGCAGCGTAGCCCAGGGGGCCTACGAGCAGTACTTC. Protein: CASSVAQGAYEQYF.

In its sample, this clone was seen a few times. The V call is TRBV18, the J call TRBJ2-1; unclear D gene. The germline gives CDR1 KGHSH, CDR2 LQKENI. CDR3 length: 12 amino acids. Trimming removed 2 bases at V and 9 bases at J, with 8 bases between. CDR3 sequence reads: CASSPGLSEQFF. The CDR3 nucleotides read TGTGCCAGCTCACCAGGATTAAGTGAGCAGTTCTTC.

Remarks on this clone: In the same sample, other DNA sequences code for this CDR3. The rearrangement joins TRBV11-2 to TRBJ1-1; the match to TRBD1 covers 9 bases. This CDR3 region has 14 residues. The J segment lost 5 bases and the V segment lost 3 bases, leaving 4 bases of the junction unmatched. Germline-derived CDR1 and CDR2 are SGHAT and FQNNGV. In DNA, the CDR3 is TGTGCCAGCAGCTTGACAGGGGGAAGAACTGAAGCTTTCTTT. This gives the protein CASSLTGGRTEAFF.

This chain uses TRBV9 with TRBJ2-2; TRBD2 aligns across 14 bases. CDR3 size: 19 residues. Germline V gene lookup returns CDR1 SGDLS and CDR2 YYNGEE. J gave up 7 bases and V 6 bases, and 17 bases lay outside the gene matches. CDR3 DNA sequence: TGTGCCAGCAACCGGGATTCGCCGGGACTAGCGGGAGTCGTCGGGGAGCTGTTTTTT. This sequence encodes CASNRDSPGLAGVVGELFF.

The chain links TRBV7-8 to TRBJ2-5; 11 bases fit TRBD2. Trimming removed 4 bases from V and 7 bases from J; junction bases left unmatched: 11. This CDR3 spans 16 amino acids. CDR1 is SGHVS and CDR2 is FQNEAQ in the germline V gene. CDR3 sequence: CASSSRTLAGAGTQYF. As DNA, the CDR3 is TGTGCCAGCAGCTCACGCACACTAGCGGGAGCGGGGACCCAGTACTTC.

Only a few counts were recorded for this clone. V is TRBV5-1 and J is TRBJ2-3, with D hard to call. The length of the CDR3 is 15 residues. Trimming cost V 0 bases and J 0 bases, with 8 bases left between them. Germline CDR1 reads SGHRS; CDR2 reads YFSETQ. This CDR3 is CASSLVLTSTDTQYF. The CDR3 DNA reads as TGCGCCAGCAGCTTGGTATTAACTAGCACAGATACGCAGTATTTT.

This clone came up a few times. The sample holds other DNA sequences that translate to the same CDR3. J is TRBJ1-1 and V is TRBV7-2; no clear D gene. V was pared by 5 bases and J by 0 bases, with 7 bases between. This CDR3 comprises 13 residues. From germline, CDR1 is SGHTA and CDR2 FQGNSA. CDR3: CASSRDLNTEAFF. As DNA, the CDR3 is TGTGCCAGCAGCCGTGATTTGAACACTGAAGCTTTCTTT. The entire variable domain, with the rest obtained from reference TRBV7-2 and TRBJ1-1, is as follows: GAGVSQSPSNKVTEKGKDVELRCDPISGHTALYWYRQSLGQGLEFLIYFQGNSAPDKSGLPSDRFSAERTGGSVSTLTIQRTQQEDSAVYLCASSRDLNTEAFFGQGTRLTVV.

This clone has only a few counts. The V and J genes are TRBV7-2 and TRBJ2-2, with D hard to call. The germline V gene has CDR1 SGHTA and CDR2 FQGNSA. The CDR3 has 14 residues. Deletions cut 3 bases from V and 3 bases from J, with 8 bases between. Here the CDR3 reads CASSFRRDTGELFF. DNA of the CDR3: TGTGCCAGCAGCTTCCGACGGGACACCGGGGAGCTGTTTTTT.

The V gene is TRBV6-1, the J gene TRBJ2-7; no definite D call. Trimming left V 4 bases short and J 5 bases short, with 12 bases between. CDR1 is MNHNS, CDR2 SASEGT, per germline. CDR3 length: 13 amino acids. CDR3: CASSAVVQNEQYF. CDR3 DNA sequence: TGTGCCAGCAGTGCGGTAGTCCAGAACGAGCAGTACTTC.

V and J are TRBV28 and TRBJ2-7; D possibly uses TRBD1 or TRBD2 (5 bases each). V was pared by 5 bases and J by 5 bases, with 19 bases between. The CDR3 has 15 residues. The germline CDR1 and CDR2 sequences are MDHEN and SYDVKM. CDR3 bases: TGTGCCAGCAGTCCGTCACGGGACGGCGGCGACGAGCAGTACTTC. The encoded protein is CASSPSRDGGDEQYF.

The table lists this clone with a few counts. This sequence joins TRBV5-4 and TRBJ2-5; no clear D gene. The germline V and J ends were trimmed by 2 bases and 4 bases, with 12 bases remaining between them. The CDR3 is made up of 14 amino acids. The germline gives CDR1 SGHNT, CDR2 YYREEE (reference sequence). The CDR3 protein is CASSFQSRGETQYF. The CDR3 region has the DNA TGTGCCAGCAGCTTTCAGTCTCGAGGAGAGACCCAGTACTTC. Full variable domain (missing parts from reference TRBV5-4 and TRBJ2-5): ETGVTQSPTHLIKTRGQQVTLRCSSQSGHNTVSWYQQALGQGPQFIFQYYREEENGRGNFPPRFSGLQFPNYSSELNVNALELDDSALYLCASSFQSRGETQYFGPGTRLLVL.

The CDR3 is CASSPGLRGTDTQYF. In DNA, the CDR3 is TGTGCCAGCAGCCCGGGACTCAGGGGCACAGATACGCAGTATTTT. V is TRBV28 and J is TRBJ2-3, with D maybe TRBD2 (6 bases). V lost 6 bases and J 1 base, leaving 14 bases between the germline ends. Germline V CDR1 and CDR2: MDHEN, SYDVKM. The CDR3 is made up of 15 amino acids.

This clone was detected ten times or more. The rearrangement uses TRBV11-2 and TRBJ2-1; TRBD2 agrees at 10 bases. Looked up from germline, CDR1 is SGHAT and CDR2 is FQNNGV. The junction had 6 bases not matched to a gene; V was cut back by 6 bases and J by 1 base. CDR3 length: 16 amino acids. The CDR3 spells CASRQPGLASYNEQFF. CDR3 nucleotides: TGTGCCAGCAGGCAACCGGGACTAGCGTCCTACAATGAGCAGTTCTTC. Together with reference TRBV11-2 and TRBJ2-1, the CDR3 gives the full variable domain: EAGVAQSPRYKIIEKRQSVAFWCNPISGHATLYWYQQILGQGPKLLIQFQNNGVVDDSQLPKDRFSAERLKGVDSTLKIQPAKLEDSAVYLCASRQPGLASYNEQFFGPGTRLTVL.

In this sample, this clone turned up a few times. This sequence joins TRBV6-6 and TRBJ2-7; 9 bases are shared with TRBD2. Per germline, CDR1 MNHNY and CDR2 SVGAGI (reference sequence). This CDR3 has 15 residues. J gave up 2 bases and V 4 bases, and 6 bases lay outside the gene matches. The CDR3 sequence is CASSLGPSGTYEQYF. The CDR3 DNA sequence: TGTGCCAGCAGTTTAGGGCCTAGCGGGACCTACGAGCAGTACTTC.

This clone was seen a few times. CDR3 region: CASSLSGGGAIKTQYF. The CDR3 nucleotides read TGTGCCAGCAGCTTAAGTGGAGGGGGGGCAATCAAGACCCAGTACTTC. This chain connects TRBV7-2 to TRBJ2-5, with TRBD2 as a possible D gene (7 bases). Germline V gene lookup returns CDR1 SGHTA and CDR2 FQGNSA. CDR3 size: 16 residues. The V gene lost 2 bases and the J gene lost 6 bases, with 19 bases spanning the gap.

The CDR3 spells CASRDWGAAYNEQFF. The CDR3 DNA sequence: TGTGCCAGCAGGGACTGGGGGGCGGCGTACAATGAGCAGTTCTTC. V and J are TRBV6-1 and TRBJ2-1; D may correspond to TRBD1 or TRBD2 (6 bases each). This CDR3 spans 15 amino acids. Germline loops: CDR1 MNHNS, CDR2 SASEGT. The germline V and J ends were trimmed by 6 bases and 4 bases, with 16 bases remaining between them.

The rearrangement joins TRBV9 to TRBJ2-7, with a weak D call TRBD2 (6 bases). Germline V gives CDR1 SGDLS, CDR2 YYNGEE. The CDR3 consists of 16 residues. The V gene lost 0 bases and the J gene lost 4 bases, with 17 bases spanning the gap. CDR3 in DNA: TGTGCCAGCAGCGTAGGAAGTGGCGGGAAGGTTTACGAGCAGTACTTC. It specifies CASSVGSGGKVYEQYF.

The chain uses TRBV7-9 and TRBJ2-1; maybe TRBD2 (5 bases). V was shortened by 2 bases and J by 8 bases, with 16 bases between the two germline ends. The CDR3 is made up of 15 amino acids. The germline V gene encodes CDR1 SEHNR and CDR2 FQNEAQ (reference sequence). The CDR3 is CASSLMSGLLYEQFF. The CDR3 DNA sequence: TGTGCCAGCAGCTTAATGAGCGGCCTATTATATGAGCAGTTCTTC.

This clone occurred a few times. V gene TRBV5-1 combines with J gene TRBJ2-5; TRBD2 might be the D (5 bases). CDR3 size: 15 residues. Trimming shortened V by 3 bases and J by 2 bases, and 14 bases separated the two germline ends. CDR1 and CDR2 (germline): SGHRS, YFSETQ. The CDR3: CASSSSLSGQETQYF. The DNA of the CDR3 is TGCGCCAGCAGCTCCAGCCTCAGCGGACAAGAGACCCAGTACTTC.

The chain joins TRBV2 to TRBJ2-1; D gene unclear. The CDR3 contains 11 residues. Germline-derived CDR1 and CDR2 are SNHLY and FYNNEI. With 6 bases removed from V and 7 bases from J, the gap between germline ends came to 7 bases. Written as DNA, the CDR3 is TGTGCCAGCAGCTACATGAATGAGCAGTTCTTC. Translating gives CASSYMNEQFF.

There are a few counts of this clone. J is TRBJ2-2 and V is TRBV9, with 10 nucleotides matching TRBD2. This CDR3 comprises 17 residues. Germline-derived CDR1 and CDR2 are SGDLS and YYNGEE. The V gene end was trimmed by 4 bases and the J gene end by 7 bases; junction bases not matched to a gene: 13. This chain's CDR3 is CASSRGTSGISRGELFF. Here the CDR3 DNA reads TGTGCCAGCAGCAGGGGCACTAGCGGGATCTCGCGCGGGGAGCTGTTTTTT. The whole variable domain, remainder taken from reference TRBV9 and TRBJ2-2, is DSGVTQTPKHLITATGQRVTLRCSPRSGDLSVYWYQQSLDQGLQFLIQYYNGEERAKGNILERFSAQQFPDLHSELNLSSLELGDSALYFCASSRGTSGISRGELFFGEGSRLTVL.

The chain recombines TRBV18 with TRBJ2-3; possible D gene TRBD2, 6 bases. Germline CDR1 KGHSH, CDR2 LQKENI. The CDR3 is made up of 11 amino acids. Trimming took 5 bases from V and 8 from J, leaving 8 bases between them. CDR3 in amino acids: CASSAEGTQYF. The CDR3 DNA reads as TGTGCCAGCTCAGCGGAGGGTACGCAGTATTTT.

With respect to this clone: This is likely an artifact of a read error, given a far larger clone one base away. V and J are TRBV4-3 and TRBJ2-1; D ambiguous. The CDR3 sequence is 11 residues long. CDR1 LGHNA and CDR2 YSLEER come from the germline V gene. Trimming cost V 2 bases and J 4 bases, with 0 bases left between them. The CDR3 nucleotides read TGCGCCAGCAGCCAATACAATGAGCAGTTCTTC. Its protein product is CASSQYNEQFF.